Presented here are 10 T cell receptor beta chains from one specimen sequenced in a study of T cells after yellow fever vaccination (dated by TCRdb to between 2018 and 2020). This specimen's treatment or condition label, per the study, means: live attenuated yellow fever vaccine strain. Library method: 5' RACE. The run used an Illumina HiSeq 2500. The public reads were reprocessed in TCRdb via fastp at Q25 and MiXCR, keeping in-frame beta chains. Rows matching on CDR3 protein sequence are summarized as one entry with the most common DNA and genes. The table for this sample lists roughly 340,000 distinct CDR3 sequences; 8.7% of them were counted only once. The biggest ten clones account for more than 15% of the sample. The source was PBMCs, collected on the day of the first yellow fever vaccination. The origin of the receptors is a man in his late teens or twenties who received the YFV17D yellow fever vaccine.

This sequence joins TRBV5-1 and TRBJ1-6, with 8 bases that match TRBD1. The V gene end was trimmed by 3 bases and the J gene end by 10 bases; junction bases not matched to a gene: 6. The CDR3 runs to 14 residues. Germline V gene lookup returns CDR1 SGHRS and CDR2 YFSETQ. The DNA for the CDR3 is TGCGCCAGCAGCTCCGACAGGGGTGGATCACCCCTCCACTTT. Encoded protein: CASSSDRGGSPLHF.

This clonotype occurred many times. Compared with germline, one end of the junction differs, possibly owing to a read error. This chain uses TRBV28 with TRBJ1-4, with TRBD1 identical over 10 bases. CDR3 length: 12 amino acids. The germline V gene has CDR1 MDHEN and CDR2 SYDVKM. The CDR3 sequence is CASSTATGTGAF. The CDR3 nucleotides read TGTGCCAGCAGTACCGCCACCGGGACAGGGGCTTTT.

This clonotype came up a few times. CDR3 residues: CSAPDGNTIYF. The CDR3 coding sequence is TGCAGTGCTCCTGATGGAAACACCATATATTTT. V usage is TRBV20-1 and J usage is TRBJ1-3, with D unclear. The CDR3 has 11 residues. The germline V gene encodes CDR1 DFQATT and CDR2 SNEGSKA (reference sequence). The V and J ends lost 5 bases and 3 bases respectively, with 5 bases between them.

The CDR3 DNA sequence: TGCGCCAGCAGCTTCGAGACAGGGTTGTCAGATACGCAGTATTTT. This sequence encodes CASSFETGLSDTQYF. The chain employs TRBV5-1 and TRBJ2-3; 7 bases are a match to TRBD1. The CDR3 loop spans 15 amino acids. From germline, CDR1 is SGHRS and CDR2 YFSETQ. The ends lost 2 bases at V and 4 bases at J; junction bases unmatched: 7.

The sample holds a few counts of this clonotype. In DNA, the CDR3 is TGTGCCAGCAGCGCGGGTAACGCTGCCAACACGCAGTATTTT. Translated: CASSAGNAANTQYF. The genes are TRBV9 and TRBJ2-3; D is ambiguous. Trimming left V 3 bases short and J 9 bases short, with 17 bases between. The germline gives CDR1 SGDLS, CDR2 YYNGEE. The CDR3 spans 14 residues.

The J gene is TRBJ1-4, the V gene TRBV27; no reliable D call. The V and J ends lost 0 bases and 5 bases respectively, with 7 bases between them. The CDR3 is made up of 14 amino acids. Per germline, CDR1 MNHEY and CDR2 SMNVEV (reference sequence). The CDR3: CASSLSRQNEKLFF. As DNA, the CDR3 is TGTGCCAGCAGTTTATCTCGTCAAAATGAAAAACTGTTTTTT.

The CDR3 DNA reads as TGTGCCATCAGAGGACAGGGATCCAACGAGCAGTACGTC. It yields the protein CAIRGQGSNEQYV. The V and J genes are TRBV10-3 and TRBJ2-7; 8 nucleotides match TRBD1. The CDR3 loop spans 13 amino acids. V shed 6 bases and J 5 bases; nucleotides not matched to a gene: 6. Germline V gene data show CDR1 as ENHRY and CDR2 as SYGVKD.

V gene TRBV5-1 combines with J gene TRBJ1-6; perhaps TRBD1 as D (5 bases). Germline V gene data show CDR1 as SGHRS and CDR2 as YFSETQ. Trimming pared 0 bases from V and 3 bases from J, leaving 13 bases between. The CDR3 consists of 17 residues. The CDR3 here is CASSLVGGEFYNSPLHF. Written as DNA, the CDR3 is TGCGCCAGCAGCTTGGTGGGAGGGGAGTTCTATAATTCACCCCTCCACTTT. Full variable domain (rest looked up from reference TRBV5-1 and TRBJ1-6): KAGVTQTPRYLIKTRGQQVTLSCSPISGHRSVSWYQQTPGQGLQFLFEYFSETQRNKGNFPGRFSGRQFSNSRSEMNVSTLELGDSALYLCASSLVGGEFYNSPLHFGNGTRLTVT.

This clonotype was observed a few times. V and J are TRBV18 and TRBJ1-4; no clear D gene. The length of the CDR3 is 16 residues. The germline V and J ends were trimmed by 3 bases and 0 bases, with 11 bases remaining between them. CDR1 is KGHSH and CDR2 is LQKENI in the germline V gene. CDR3 coding DNA: TGTGCCAGCTCACCTCGCGATGAGGCAACTAATGAAAAACTGTTTTTT. This translates into CASSPRDEATNEKLFF.

The V and J genes are TRBV9 and TRBJ1-6; D unclear. V was clipped by 4 bases and J by 4 bases, with 18 bases between them. The CDR3 sequence is 17 residues long. Per the germline V gene, CDR1 is SGDLS and CDR2 is YYNGEE. CDR3 in amino acids: CASSSPGGLGYNSPLHF. The CDR3, as DNA: TGTGCCAGCAGCTCGCCGGGAGGCCTGGGTTATAATTCACCCCTCCACTTT. Together with reference TRBV9 and TRBJ1-6, the CDR3 gives the full variable domain: DSGVTQTPKHLITATGQRVTLRCSPRSGDLSVYWYQQSLDQGLQFLIQYYNGEERAKGNILERFSAQQFPDLHSELNLSSLELGDSALYFCASSSPGGLGYNSPLHFGNGTRLTVT.